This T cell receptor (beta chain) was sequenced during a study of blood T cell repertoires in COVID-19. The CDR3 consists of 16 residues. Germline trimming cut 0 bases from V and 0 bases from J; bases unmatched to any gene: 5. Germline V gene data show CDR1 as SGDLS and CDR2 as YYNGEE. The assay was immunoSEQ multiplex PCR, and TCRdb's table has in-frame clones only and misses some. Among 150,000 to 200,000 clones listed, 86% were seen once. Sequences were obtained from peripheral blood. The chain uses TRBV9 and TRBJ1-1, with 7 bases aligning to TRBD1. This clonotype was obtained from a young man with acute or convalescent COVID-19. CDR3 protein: CASSVGVQGMNTEAFF. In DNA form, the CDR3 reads TGTGCCAGCAGCGTAGGGGTACAGGGGATGAACACTGAAGCTTTCTTT.